These T cell receptor beta chains were read from a single sample in a study of CD8 T cells in Susac syndrome. A single record per CDR3 protein comes from TCRdb applying MiXCR to the immunoSEQ multiplex PCR reads. The sample has about 1,700 distinct CDR3 sequences, 64% seen once. Sequenced input: CD8+ TEMRA cells from PBMCs. The receptors come from a human donor with Susac syndrome. CDR3s include the opening cysteine and the closing phenylalanine or tryptophan. Each record gives: clone size, D gene, V gene, J gene, CDR3 DNA, CDR3 protein. The D gene is left open where the match is weak. The listing skips clone size in some rows; elsewhere it reads once, few, many or a size class.

.	.	TRBV10-3	TRBJ1-2	TGTTCCATCACACTCGAGAATGCTCTTGGAGGCTACACCTTC	CSITLENALGGYTF
.	.	TRBV6-1	TRBJ1-6	TGTGCCAGCAGTGACAGGGAAAATTCACCCCTCCACTTT	CASSDRENSPLHF
few	.	TRBV7-9	TRBJ1-2	TGTGCCAGCAGCTTAAATTTTGGCGAGACCGCCTATGGCTACACCTTC	CASSLNFGETAYGYTF
few	TRBD2	TRBV6-5	TRBJ2-7	TGTGCCAGCAGTTACGGAGCGGGGGGGCCTGACGAGCAGTACTTC	CASSYGAGGPDEQYF
.	TRBD2	TRBV6-4	TRBJ2-1	TGTGCCAGCAGTGACTCTAGCGGGGGGGCCAATGAGCAGTTCTTC	CASSDSSGGANEQFF
.	.	TRBV18	TRBJ2-7	TGTGCCAGCTCACCACCCCAGGAAGCCCCCTACGAGCAGTACTTC	CASSPPQEAPYEQYF
few	.	TRBV5-4	TRBJ1-5	TGTGCCAGCAGCTTGGTAGGCGGGGATAGCAATCAGCCCCAGCATTTT	CASSLVGGDSNQPQHF
.	.	TRBV2	TRBJ1-2	TGTGCCAGCAGTGGACTATGTAACTATGGCTACACCTTC	CASSGLCNYGYTF
few	.	TRBV12-3/TRBV12-4	TRBJ1-5	TGTGCCAGCAGTTCGTACCCTACAAGTTATAGCAATCAGCCCCAGCATTTT	CASSSYPTSYSNQPQHF
.	.	TRBV7-6	TRBJ2-1	TGTGCCAGCAGCTTAGGCCACGGGAATGAGCAGTTCTTC	CASSLGHGNEQFF
large	.	TRBV7-9	TRBJ1-5	TGTGCCAGCAGAAACCGAGGGCAGCCCCAGCATTTT	CASRNRGQPQHF
.	TRBD1	TRBV5-4	TRBJ2-3	TGTGCCAGCAGCTACGGACAGGGTCGAGATACGCAGTATTTT	CASSYGQGRDTQYF
few	.	TRBV4-3	TRBJ2-2	TGCGCCAGCAGCCAAGACTTGGGGCAGGGTGACACCGGGGAGCTGTTTTTT	CASSQDLGQGDTGELFF
.	.	TRBV4-3	TRBJ2-1	TGCGCCAGCAGCCAAGATGGACTCGAATACAATGAGCAGTTCTTC	CASSQDGLEYNEQFF
once	TRBD2	TRBV6-2/TRBV6-3	TRBJ2-5	TGTGCCAGCAGGGGCCCCCGGGGATCTAGCGGGGAGTACCAAGAGACCCAGTACTTC	CASRGPRGSSGEYQETQYF
.	TRBD1	TRBV4-3	TRBJ2-3	TGCGCCAGCAGCCAAGATATGGGACAGGGGGCAGATACGCAGTATTTT	CASSQDMGQGADTQYF
few	TRBD2	TRBV5-1	TRBJ2-3	TGCGCCAGCAGCTCCGGACTAGCGGGTTACAGCACAGATACGCAGTATTTT	CASSSGLAGYSTDTQYF
.	.	TRBV11-2	TRBJ1-4	TGTTCCCTCAGCCCCCCCCAGGCAGGGGCTAATGAAAAACTGTTTTTT	CSLSPPQAGANEKLFF
.	.	TRBV8-2	TRBJ2-6	TGTGGCAGTCGACTGAAGATAACACAAAGTCGGGCCAACGTCCTGACTTTC	CGSRLKITQSRANVLTF
once	.	TRBV5-1	TRBJ1-1	TGCGCCAGACGATTCCCGGGATCGCTGAAGCTTTTCTTT	CARRFPGSLKLFF
large	.	TRBV4-3	TRBJ2-3	TGCGCCAGCAGCCAGGAATACGGCAGCTATGCGGATACGCAGTATTTT	CASSQEYGSYADTQYF
.	TRBD1	TRBV27	TRBJ2-2	TGTGCCAGCAGTTCCGGAGACAGGGTCGACACCGGGGAGCTGTTTTTT	CASSSGDRVDTGELFF
.	.	TRBV11-2	TRBJ1-4	TGTACAGCAGCCCCCCCCCAGGCAGGGGCTAATGAAAAACTGTTTTTT	CTAAPPQAGANEKLFF
.	.	TRBV4-3	TRBJ2-7	TGCGCCAGCAGCCAAGACGGTGGCGGGGGCCTCTACGAGCAGTACTTC	CASSQDGGGGLYEQYF
.	TRBD1	TRBV7-9	TRBJ2-1	TGTGCCAGCAGCTCCTGGACAGGTATCTACAATGAGCAGTTCTTC	CASSSWTGIYNEQFF
.	.	TRBV7-8	TRBJ2-7	TGTGCCAGCAGCCCGTTCCAGGGACCCTCGTACGAGCAGTACTTC	CASSPFQGPSYEQYF
few	.	TRBV6-2/TRBV6-3	TRBJ2-7	TGTGCCAGCAGTTACTCGCCGGGGTCCCGCGAGCAGTACTTC	CASSYSPGSREQYF
.	.	TRBV10-1	TRBJ2-3	TGCGCCAGCGGGGGGACCAGCACAGATACGCAGTATTTT	CASGGTSTDTQYF